Listed below are T cell receptor beta chains from one sample, sequenced in a study of OX40 agonist ivuxolimab in advanced cancers. Sequenced by immunoSEQ multiplex PCR; TCRdb stores in-frame clones only, minus some. The sample consists of more than 85,000 clones, about 83% of them appearing once. The material sequenced was CD4+ or CD8+ T cells sorted from blood, taken in a trial of the OX40 agonist ivuxolimab. These receptors came from an adult with an advanced solid tumor such as melanoma, head and neck, liver or kidney cancer. Both conserved end residues are part of each CDR3. The size entry is marked missing in some rows and otherwise reads once, few, many or a size class.

V gene	clone size	J gene	CDR3 protein
TRBV27	.	TRBJ1-1	CASSLRMNTEAFF
TRBV14	.	TRBJ2-5	CASSQGGGGETQYF
TRBV27	.	TRBJ2-6	CASSSWGASGANVLTF
TRBV19	.	TRBJ1-3	CASSRSSGNTIYF
TRBV9	many	TRBJ1-2	CASSVEVTRGIGGYTF
TRBV15	few	TRBJ2-7	CATSRDYTDSYEQYF
TRBV5-4	.	TRBJ2-7	CASSSTQGSYEQYF
TRBV29-1	.	TRBJ2-7	CSVEVGYEQYF
TRBV19	few	TRBJ1-2	CASSRYQGNYGYTF
TRBV5-4	.	TRBJ1-3	CASSRTLSGNTIYF
TRBV29-1	.	TRBJ1-2	CSVAPGGDNYGYTF
TRBV6-1	.	TRBJ2-7	CATRTGGYEQYF
TRBV6-5	.	TRBJ1-1	CASSPDTSMNTEAFF
TRBV13	few	TRBJ2-5	CASSGRRGETQYF
TRBV29-1	.	TRBJ2-2	CSVVRGQNTGELFF
TRBV5-1	.	TRBJ2-2	CASLPGSTGELFF
TRBV5-1	once	TRBJ2-7	CASTGGNSYEQYF
TRBV7-2	.	TRBJ2-7	CASSPRGAGANYEQYF
TRBV5-4	.	TRBJ2-1	CASSPGPGTGGINNNEQFF